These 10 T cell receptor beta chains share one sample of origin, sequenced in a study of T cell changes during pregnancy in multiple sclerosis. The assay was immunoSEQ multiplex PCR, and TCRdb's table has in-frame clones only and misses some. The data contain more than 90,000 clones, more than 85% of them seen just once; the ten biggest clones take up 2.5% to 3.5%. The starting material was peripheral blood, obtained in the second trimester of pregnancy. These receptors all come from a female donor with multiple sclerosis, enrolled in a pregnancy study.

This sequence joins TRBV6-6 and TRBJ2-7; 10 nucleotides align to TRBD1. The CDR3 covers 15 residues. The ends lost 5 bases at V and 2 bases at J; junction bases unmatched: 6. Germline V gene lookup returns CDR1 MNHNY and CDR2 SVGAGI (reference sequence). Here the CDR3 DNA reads TGTGCCAGCAGTCACCCCGGGACAGGGGCCTACGAGCAGTACTTC. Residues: CASSHPGTGAYEQYF.

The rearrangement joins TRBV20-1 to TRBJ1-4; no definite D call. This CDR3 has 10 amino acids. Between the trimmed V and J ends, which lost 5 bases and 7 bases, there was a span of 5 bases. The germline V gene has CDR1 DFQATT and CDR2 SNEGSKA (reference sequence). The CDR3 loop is CSALSEKLFF. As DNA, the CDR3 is TGCAGTGCTCTAAGTGAAAAACTGTTTTTT.

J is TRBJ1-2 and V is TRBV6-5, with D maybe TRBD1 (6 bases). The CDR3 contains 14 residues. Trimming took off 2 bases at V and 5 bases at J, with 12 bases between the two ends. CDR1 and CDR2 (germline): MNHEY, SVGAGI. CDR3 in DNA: TGTGCCAGCAGTTACGTGGGACAAGAATATGGCTACACCTTC. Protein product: CASSYVGQEYGYTF.

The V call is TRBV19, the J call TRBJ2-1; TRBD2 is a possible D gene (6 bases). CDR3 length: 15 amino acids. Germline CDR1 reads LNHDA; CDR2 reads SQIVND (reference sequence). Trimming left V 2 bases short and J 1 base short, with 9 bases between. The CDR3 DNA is TGTGCCAGTAGTATAAATAGCGGATCCTACAATGAGCAGTTCTTC. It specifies CASSINSGSYNEQFF.

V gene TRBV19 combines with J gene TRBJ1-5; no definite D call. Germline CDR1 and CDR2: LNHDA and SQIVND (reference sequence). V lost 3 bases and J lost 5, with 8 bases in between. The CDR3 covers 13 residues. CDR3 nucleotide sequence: TGTGCCAGTAGTATTCTTTCCGATCAGCCCCAGCATTTT. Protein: CASSILSDQPQHF.

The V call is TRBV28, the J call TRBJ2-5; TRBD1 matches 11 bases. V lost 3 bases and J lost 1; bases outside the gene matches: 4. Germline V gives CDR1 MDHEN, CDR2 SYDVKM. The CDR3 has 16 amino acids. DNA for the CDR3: TGTGCCAGCAGTTTCTTGGACAGGGGGCCCCAAGAGACCCAGTACTTC. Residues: CASSFLDRGPQETQYF.

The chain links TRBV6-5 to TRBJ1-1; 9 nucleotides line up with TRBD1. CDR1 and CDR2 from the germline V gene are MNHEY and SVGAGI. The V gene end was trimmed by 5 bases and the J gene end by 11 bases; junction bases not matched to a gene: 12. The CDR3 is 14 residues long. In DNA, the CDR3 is TGTGCCAGCAGTCCCCGGGGACAGGGCGGCTCGGCTTTCTTT. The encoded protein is CASSPRGQGGSAFF.

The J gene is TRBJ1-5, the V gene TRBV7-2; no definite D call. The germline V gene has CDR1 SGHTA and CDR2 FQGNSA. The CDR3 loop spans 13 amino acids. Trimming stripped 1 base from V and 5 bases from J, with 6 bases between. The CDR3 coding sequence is TGTGCCAGCAGCTTAGTTGTCGATCAGCCCCAGCATTTT. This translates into CASSLVVDQPQHF.

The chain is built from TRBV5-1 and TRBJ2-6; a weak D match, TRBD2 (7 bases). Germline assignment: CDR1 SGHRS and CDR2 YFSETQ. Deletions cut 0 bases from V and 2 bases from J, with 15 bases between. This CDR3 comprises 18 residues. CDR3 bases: TGCGCCAGCAGCTTGGAGGGGGGGGCGATCCCTGGGGCCAACGTCCTGACTTTC. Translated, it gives CASSLEGGAIPGANVLTF.

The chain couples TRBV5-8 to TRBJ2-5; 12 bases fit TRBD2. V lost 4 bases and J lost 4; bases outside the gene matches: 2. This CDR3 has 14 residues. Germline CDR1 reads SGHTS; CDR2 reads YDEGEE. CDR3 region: CASSKGLAGETQYF. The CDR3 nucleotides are TGTGCCAGCAGCAAGGGACTAGCGGGAGAGACCCAGTACTTC.